This T cell receptor beta chain derives from a study of stem cell transplantation in POMP-related autoinflammatory disease. This clone was found a few times. Profiled with immunoSEQ multiplex PCR; TCRdb holds only in-frame clones, not every one. In the table there are some 29,000 clones, around 88% of which are singletons. This TCR came from a human donor with POMP-related autoinflammation and immune dysregulation (PRAID). This sample comprised CD4+ T cells from PBMCs, obtained before stem cell transplantation.

As DNA, the CDR3 is TGTGCCAGTCGGGACTCCCCGAACACTAATGAAAAACTGTTTTTT. This gives the protein CASRDSPNTNEKLFF. The genes are TRBV19 and TRBJ1-4, with D possibly TRBD1 on 5 matching bases. V was shortened by 8 bases and J by 2 bases, with 15 bases between the two germline ends. The CDR3 spans 15 residues. CDR1 and CDR2 (germline): LNHDA, SQIVND (reference sequence).